These 20 T cell receptor beta chains originate from one sample sequenced in a study of blood T cell repertoires in COVID-19. TCRdb's copy holds only in-frame clones and misses some; the assay was immunoSEQ multiplex PCR. The sample contains 300,000 to 500,000 clones, 88% of which appear only once. The specimen was PBMCs or T cells enriched from blood (not recorded which). The receptors were sampled from a woman aged 30 to 39 with acute COVID-19.

This clone has a single count. This rearrangement joins TRBV29-1 to TRBJ1-1; TRBD1 is a possible D gene (5 bases). The CDR3 extends over 13 amino acids. CDR1 SQVTM and CDR2 ANQGSEA come from the germline V gene. Trimming pared 4 bases from V and 1 base from J, leaving 10 bases between. This CDR3 is CSVVRTRNTEAFF. The CDR3 DNA sequence: TGCAGCGTTGTAAGGACAAGGAACACTGAAGCTTTCTTT.

The chain employs TRBV24-1 and TRBJ2-5; TRBD2 is a possible D gene (7 bases). The V end was cut by 4 bases, the J end by 5 bases, with 16 bases between. Germline CDR1 is KGHDR and CDR2 is SFDVKD. This CDR3 region has 15 residues. CDR3 nucleotide sequence: TGTGCCACCAGTGACCCGGCGGGGGCTGGGGAGACCCAGTACTTC. Amino acid sequence: CATSDPAGAGETQYF.

CDR3 nucleotide sequence: TGTGCCAGCAGTTCCCGAGGTGTCGGGGGGTCAAATGAAAAACTGTTTTTT. This codes for CASSSRGVGGSNEKLFF. This chain connects TRBV27 to TRBJ1-4; weak D call: TRBD1 (5 bases). Per the germline V gene, CDR1 is MNHEY and CDR2 is SMNVEV (reference sequence). Trimming stripped 4 bases from V and 5 bases from J, with 20 bases between. The CDR3 contains 17 residues.

The CDR3 bases are TGTGCCAGCAGCCCGCAGGGGGCAGGTTCACCCCTCCACTTT. Its protein product is CASSPQGAGSPLHF. The chain is built from TRBV7-3 and TRBJ1-6, with 8 bases that match TRBD1. Per germline, CDR1 SGHTA and CDR2 FQGTGA. The CDR3 is 14 residues long. V lost 5 bases to trimming and J lost 9 bases; unmatched junction nucleotides: 6.

The chain has TRBV7-7 and TRBJ2-5; TRBD2 matches at 7 bases. Looked up from germline, CDR1 is SSHAT and CDR2 is FNYEAQ (reference sequence). The CDR3 has 16 amino acids. V shed 0 bases, J shed 1 base, and the junction held 5 bases outside the gene matches. The CDR3 DNA reads TGTGCCAGCAGCTTAGCACCGACGGGGGGCCAAGAGACCCAGTACTTC. This translates into CASSLAPTGGQETQYF.

The CDR3 DNA reads TGCGCCAGCAGACAGCACAATCAGCCCCAGCATTTT. This encodes CASRQHNQPQHF. The chain is built from TRBV23-1 and TRBJ1-5; D uncertain. TRBV23-1 is known as an ORF, though its function is uncertain. There are 12 residues in the CDR3. Trimming took 6 bases from V and 3 from J, leaving 6 bases between them.

V is TRBV10-2 and J is TRBJ2-2; D gene unclear. Trimming stripped 3 bases from V and 5 bases from J, with 16 bases between. The germline CDR1 and CDR2 sequences are WSHSY and SAAADI. This CDR3 region has 16 residues. CDR3 in DNA: TGCGCCAGCAGTGAAAGCGCCCTACCTGGGACCGGGGAGCTGTTTTTT. This encodes CASSESALPGTGELFF.

The chain joins TRBV19 to TRBJ1-2; D perhaps matches TRBD1 (6 bases). Germline V gives CDR1 LNHDA, CDR2 SQIVND (reference sequence). V was cut by 2 bases and J by 4 bases, with 11 bases left in between. The CDR3 runs to 14 residues. CDR3 DNA sequence: TGTGCCAGTAGTATACGGGCCAGGGGCTATGGCTACACCTTC. Amino acids: CASSIRARGYGYTF.

The chain is built from TRBV9 and TRBJ2-2; D is unclear. Trimming took 3 bases from V and 1 from J, leaving 7 bases between them. This CDR3 has 14 residues. CDR1 SGDLS and CDR2 YYNGEE come from the germline V gene. CDR3 loop: CASSETQNTGELFF. The CDR3 DNA reads TGTGCCAGCAGCGAAACTCAGAACACCGGGGAGCTGTTTTTT.

The chain combines TRBV5-6 with TRBJ1-2; the D is unclear. The germline V and J ends were trimmed by 3 bases and 3 bases, with 6 bases remaining between them. This CDR3 contains 12 residues. Germline V gene sequence: CDR1 SGHDT, CDR2 YYEEEE. The DNA for the CDR3 is TGTGCCAGCAGCTCCCGGGACTATGGCTACACCTTC. This translates into CASSSRDYGYTF. The whole variable domain, filled in from reference TRBV5-6 and TRBJ1-2, reads DAGVTQSPTHLIKTRGQQVTLRCSPKSGHDTVSWYQQALGQGPQFIFQYYEEEERQRGNFPDRFSGHQFPNYSSELNVNALLLGDSALYLCASSSRDYGYTFGSGTRLTVV.

This chain joins TRBV30 and TRBJ1-3, with 8 bases matching TRBD1. CDR1 is GTSNPN and CDR2 is SVGIG in the germline V gene (reference sequence). The CDR3 sequence is 14 residues long. With 8 bases clipped from V and 0 bases from J, the junction kept 6 bases outside the gene matches. The CDR3 DNA sequence: TGTGCCGGTGGACAGGGCATCTCTGGAAACACCATATATTTT. Its translation is CAGGQGISGNTIYF.

This chain uses TRBV5-1 with TRBJ2-1, with 8 bases matching TRBD2. Unmatched junction bases numbered 7, after V lost 4 bases and J lost 7 bases. The CDR3 is 14 amino acids. Germline V gene data show CDR1 as SGHRS and CDR2 as YFSETQ. In DNA form, the CDR3 reads TGCGCCAGCAGCGAACCGGGGGGGTATAATGAGCAGTTCTTC. This codes for CASSEPGGYNEQFF.

The chain links TRBV6-2 or TRBV6-3 to TRBJ1-5, with 8 bases fitting TRBD1. This CDR3 contains 15 residues. The J segment lost 3 bases and the V segment lost 6 bases, leaving 7 bases of the junction unmatched. CDR1 and CDR2 from the germline V gene are MNHEY and SVGEGT. Here the CDR3 reads CASSSWTGLNQPQHF. The CDR3, as DNA: TGTGCCAGCAGCAGCTGGACAGGGCTCAATCAGCCCCAGCATTTT.

This clone was recorded only once. The chain uses TRBV4-3 and TRBJ2-3, with 7 bases matching TRBD2. Germline lookup yields CDR1 LGHNA and CDR2 YSLEER. The CDR3 runs 15 residues. The V segment lost 3 bases and the J segment 1 base; nucleotides outside the gene matches: 4. Here the CDR3 reads CASSHRTSGTDTQYF. The CDR3 nucleotides read TGCGCCAGCAGCCATCGCACTAGCGGCACAGATACGCAGTATTTT.

This rearrangement joins TRBV5-8 to TRBJ1-2; possible D gene TRBD1, 6 bases. The CDR3 length is 14 residues. V dropped 2 bases and J dropped 2 bases, with 10 bases sitting between them. Germline V gene lookup returns CDR1 SGHTS and CDR2 YDEGEE. CDR3 loop: CASSFQGINYGYTF. CDR3 coding DNA: TGTGCCAGCAGCTTCCAGGGGATAAACTATGGCTACACCTTC.

The chain combines TRBV24-1 with TRBJ1-2; perhaps TRBD1 as D (6 bases). V gave up 4 bases and J gave up 3 bases, with 11 bases separating them. The CDR3 consists of 14 residues. Germline-derived CDR1 and CDR2 are KGHDR and SFDVKD. The CDR3 sequence: CATSEPDRHYGYTF. In DNA form, the CDR3 reads TGTGCCACCAGTGAACCCGACAGGCACTATGGCTACACCTTC.

This chain links TRBV25-1 with TRBJ2-1, with D perhaps TRBD2 (6 bases). The CDR3 has 15 amino acids. V shed 3 bases and J shed 2 bases, with 11 bases lying between them. Germline V gives CDR1 MGHDK, CDR2 SYGVNS. The CDR3 region is CASSEVGGAYNEQFF. In DNA form, the CDR3 reads TGTGCCAGCAGTGAGGTGGGGGGAGCCTACAATGAGCAGTTCTTC.

The genes are TRBV18 and TRBJ2-7; 10 nucleotides line up with TRBD1. CDR1 is KGHSH and CDR2 is LQKENI in the germline V gene. Germline trimming cut 1 base from V and 2 bases from J; bases unmatched to any gene: 2. The CDR3 sequence is 15 residues long. CDR3 region: CASSPQTGGTYEQYF. The CDR3 DNA reads as TGTGCCAGCTCACCACAGACAGGGGGCACCTACGAGCAGTACTTC.

The rearrangement links TRBV5-6 to TRBJ1-6; TRBD1 might be the D (6 bases). Trimming removed 0 bases from V and 7 bases from J, with 8 bases in between. CDR3 length equals 14 residues. Looked up from germline, CDR1 is SGHDT and CDR2 is YYEEEE. CDR3 in amino acids: CASSLDRANSPLHF. The CDR3 nucleotides read TGTGCCAGCAGCTTGGACAGGGCAAATTCACCCCTCCACTTT.

The chain joins TRBV5-1 to TRBJ2-1; unclear D gene. The CDR3 runs to 15 residues. Germline values: CDR1 SGHRS, CDR2 YFSETQ. V was clipped by 2 bases and J by 3 bases, with 12 bases between them. CDR3 protein: CASSLSSAVYNEQFF. CDR3 in DNA: TGCGCCAGCAGCTTATCGAGCGCTGTCTACAATGAGCAGTTCTTC.